This record looks at one T cell receptor beta chain sequence and its context. Its antigen remains unidentified. Germline CDR1 is GTSNPN and CDR2 is SVGIG (reference sequence). Trimming stripped 2 bases from V and 5 bases from J, with 22 bases between. This CDR3 comprises 17 residues. TCRdb keeps only in-frame clones here, not all; method: immunoSEQ multiplex PCR. The sample contains roughly 1,100,000 clones, around 75% of which appear only once. The entry originates in a study of shared clonotypes between healthy human individuals. Overall study findings and caveats: Sampling was confined to blood; repertoires within tissues likely differ.

CD45RA-negative memory and CD45RA+ naive subsets were split from the CD4+ cells. Specimen: memory CD4+ T cells sorted from blood. Subset of the sample: CD45RA-negative fraction. The rearrangement uses TRBV30 and TRBJ2-1; no reliable D call. The source of this sequence is a man younger than 30 in good health. This CDR3 reads CAWSPHLRTRKHNEQFF. CDR3 sequence (DNA): TGTGCCTGGAGTCCGCACCTTAGGACCCGAAAACACAATGAGCAGTTCTTC. Variable domain in full (rest from reference TRBV30 and TRBJ2-1): SQTIHQWPATLVQPVGSPLSLECTVEGTSNPNLYWYRQAAGRGLQLLFYSVGIGQISSEVPQNLSASRPQDRQFILSSKKLLLSDSGFYLCAWSPHLRTRKHNEQFFGPGTRLTVL.